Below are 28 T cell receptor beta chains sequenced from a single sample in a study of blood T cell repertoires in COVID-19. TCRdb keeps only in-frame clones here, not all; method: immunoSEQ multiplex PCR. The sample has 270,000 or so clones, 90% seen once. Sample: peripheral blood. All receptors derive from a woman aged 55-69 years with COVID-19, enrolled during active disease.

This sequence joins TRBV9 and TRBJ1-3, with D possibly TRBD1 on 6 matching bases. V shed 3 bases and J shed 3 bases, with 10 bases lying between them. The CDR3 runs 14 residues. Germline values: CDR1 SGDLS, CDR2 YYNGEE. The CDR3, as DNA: TGTGCCAGCAGCGCCGTACAGGGTGGAAACACCATATATTTT. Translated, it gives CASSAVQGGNTIYF.

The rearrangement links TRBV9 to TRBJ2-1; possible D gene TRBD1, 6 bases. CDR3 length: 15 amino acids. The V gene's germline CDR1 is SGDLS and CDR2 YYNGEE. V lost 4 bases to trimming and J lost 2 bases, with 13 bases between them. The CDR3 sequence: CASSLRWGPYNEQFF. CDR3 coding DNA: TGTGCCAGCAGCCTCCGGTGGGGGCCCTACAATGAGCAGTTCTTC.

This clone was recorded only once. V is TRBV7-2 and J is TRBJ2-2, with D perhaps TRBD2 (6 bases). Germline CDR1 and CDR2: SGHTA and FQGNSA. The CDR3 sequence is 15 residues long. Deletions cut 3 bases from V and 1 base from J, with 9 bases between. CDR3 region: CASSLGGLNTGELFF. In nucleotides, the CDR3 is TGTGCCAGCAGCTTGGGGGGACTGAACACCGGGGAGCTGTTTTTT.

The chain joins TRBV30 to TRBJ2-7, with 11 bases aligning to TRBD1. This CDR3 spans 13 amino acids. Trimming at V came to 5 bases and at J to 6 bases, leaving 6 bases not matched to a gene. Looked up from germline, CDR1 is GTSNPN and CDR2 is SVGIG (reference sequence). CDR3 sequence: CAWLRDRGSEQYF. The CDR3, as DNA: TGTGCCTGGCTCCGGGACAGGGGGAGCGAGCAGTACTTC.

CDR3 sequence: CASSYSSGEGDTQYF. The DNA of the CDR3 is TGTGCCAGCAGTTACTCGTCCGGGGAAGGGGATACGCAGTATTTT. V gene TRBV6-5 combines with J gene TRBJ2-3, with D perhaps matching TRBD2 (5 bases). Deletions cut 0 bases from V and 6 bases from J, with 13 bases between. Germline CDR1 MNHEY, CDR2 SVGAGI. The CDR3 is 15 residues long.

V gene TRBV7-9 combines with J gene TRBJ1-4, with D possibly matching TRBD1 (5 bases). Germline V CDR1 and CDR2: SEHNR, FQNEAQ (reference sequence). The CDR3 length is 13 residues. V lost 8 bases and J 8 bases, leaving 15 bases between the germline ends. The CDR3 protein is CASAGYRGEKLFF. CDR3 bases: TGTGCCAGCGCAGGGTATCGGGGGGAAAAACTGTTTTTT.

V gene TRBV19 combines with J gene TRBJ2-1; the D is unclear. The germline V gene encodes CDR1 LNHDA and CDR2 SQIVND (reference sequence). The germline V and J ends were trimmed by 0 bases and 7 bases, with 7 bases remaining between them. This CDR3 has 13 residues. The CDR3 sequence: CASSIDPRNEQFF. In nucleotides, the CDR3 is TGTGCCAGTAGTATAGATCCGAGGAATGAGCAGTTCTTC.

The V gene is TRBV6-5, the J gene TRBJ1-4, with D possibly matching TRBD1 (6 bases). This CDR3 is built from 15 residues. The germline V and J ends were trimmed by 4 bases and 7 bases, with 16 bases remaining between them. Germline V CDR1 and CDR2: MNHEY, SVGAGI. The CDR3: CASSSRGANTEKLFF. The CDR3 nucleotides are TGTGCCAGCAGTTCCCGGGGGGCCAACACTGAAAAACTGTTTTTT.

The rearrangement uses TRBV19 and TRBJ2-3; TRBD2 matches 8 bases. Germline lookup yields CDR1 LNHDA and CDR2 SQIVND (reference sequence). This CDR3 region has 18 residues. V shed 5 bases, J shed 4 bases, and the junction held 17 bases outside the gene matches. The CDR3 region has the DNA TGTGCCAGTAGTGTCCGTGCGGCTCGGGGGGGCATCGCAGATACGCAGTATTTT. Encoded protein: CASSVRAARGGIADTQYF.

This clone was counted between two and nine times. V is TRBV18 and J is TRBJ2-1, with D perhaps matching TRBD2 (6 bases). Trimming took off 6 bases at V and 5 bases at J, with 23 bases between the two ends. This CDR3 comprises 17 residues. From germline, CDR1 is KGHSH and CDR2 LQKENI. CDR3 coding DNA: TGTGCCAGCTCGGCTTCACACGGACACGGAGGGAACAATGAGCAGTTCTTC. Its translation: CASSASHGHGGNNEQFF.

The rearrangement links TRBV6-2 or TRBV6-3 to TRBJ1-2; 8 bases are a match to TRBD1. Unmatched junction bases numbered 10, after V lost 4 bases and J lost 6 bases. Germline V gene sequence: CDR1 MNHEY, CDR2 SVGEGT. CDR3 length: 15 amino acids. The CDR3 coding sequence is TGTGCCAGCAGTTTCGGACAGGGAGAGGTCCATGGCTACACCTTC. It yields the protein CASSFGQGEVHGYTF.

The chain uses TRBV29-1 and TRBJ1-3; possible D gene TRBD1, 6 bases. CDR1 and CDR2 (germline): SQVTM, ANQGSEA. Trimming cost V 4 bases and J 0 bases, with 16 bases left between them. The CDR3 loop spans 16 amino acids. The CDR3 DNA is TGCAGCGTTGTCGGGGGGCCCGCTCGCTCTGGAAACACCATATATTTT. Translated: CSVVGGPARSGNTIYF.

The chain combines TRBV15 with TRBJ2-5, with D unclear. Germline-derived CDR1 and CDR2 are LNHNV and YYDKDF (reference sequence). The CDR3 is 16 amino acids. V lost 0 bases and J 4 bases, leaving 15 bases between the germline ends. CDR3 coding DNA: TGTGCCACCAGCAGAGATCGAGGCTTTACATCAGAGACCCAGTACTTC. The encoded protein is CATSRDRGFTSETQYF.

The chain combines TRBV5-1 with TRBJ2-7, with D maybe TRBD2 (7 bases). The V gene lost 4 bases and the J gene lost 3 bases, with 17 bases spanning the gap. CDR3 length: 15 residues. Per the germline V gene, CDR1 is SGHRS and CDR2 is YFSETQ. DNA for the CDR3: TGCGCCAGCAGCCTCACGGCGGGGGCCTACTACGAGCAGTACTTC. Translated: CASSLTAGAYYEQYF. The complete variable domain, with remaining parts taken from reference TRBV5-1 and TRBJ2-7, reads KAGVTQTPRYLIKTRGQQVTLSCSPISGHRSVSWYQQTPGQGLQFLFEYFSETQRNKGNFPGRFSGRQFSNSRSEMNVSTLELGDSALYLCASSLTAGAYYEQYFGPGTRLTVT.

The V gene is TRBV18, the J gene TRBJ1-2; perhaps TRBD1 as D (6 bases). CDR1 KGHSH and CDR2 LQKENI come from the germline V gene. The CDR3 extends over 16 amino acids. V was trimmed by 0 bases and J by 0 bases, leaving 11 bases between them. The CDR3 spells CASSPPRQATNYGYTF. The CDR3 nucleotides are TGTGCCAGCTCACCACCCCGACAGGCCACTAACTATGGCTACACCTTC.

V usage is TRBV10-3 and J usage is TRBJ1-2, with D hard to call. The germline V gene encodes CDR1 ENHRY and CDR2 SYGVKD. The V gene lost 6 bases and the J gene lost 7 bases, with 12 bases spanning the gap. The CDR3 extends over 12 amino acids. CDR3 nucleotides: TGTGCCATCAGGCAGAACAGCGGTGGCTACACCTTC. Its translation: CAIRQNSGGYTF.

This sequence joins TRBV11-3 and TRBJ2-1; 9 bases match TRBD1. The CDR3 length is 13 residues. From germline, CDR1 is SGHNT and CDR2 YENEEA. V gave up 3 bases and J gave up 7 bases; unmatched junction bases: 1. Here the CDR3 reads CASSFGTGNEQFF. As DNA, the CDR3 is TGTGCCAGCAGCTTCGGGACAGGGAATGAGCAGTTCTTC.

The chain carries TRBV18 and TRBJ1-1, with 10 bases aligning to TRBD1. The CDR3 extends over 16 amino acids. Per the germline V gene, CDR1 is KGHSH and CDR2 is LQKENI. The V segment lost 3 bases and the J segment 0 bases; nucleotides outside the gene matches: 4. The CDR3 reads CASSPGTGDLNTEAFF. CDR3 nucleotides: TGTGCCAGCTCACCGGGGACAGGGGATTTGAACACTGAAGCTTTCTTT. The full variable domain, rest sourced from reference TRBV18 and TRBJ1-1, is NAGVMQNPRHLVRRRGQEARLRCSPMKGHSHVYWYRQLPEEGLKFMVYLQKENIIDESGMPKERFSAEFPKEGPSILRIQQVVRGDSAAYFCASSPGTGDLNTEAFFGQGTRLTVV.

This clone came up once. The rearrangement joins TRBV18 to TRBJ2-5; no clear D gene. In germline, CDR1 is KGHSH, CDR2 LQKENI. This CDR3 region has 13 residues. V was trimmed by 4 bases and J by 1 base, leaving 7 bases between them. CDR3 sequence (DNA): TGTGCCAGCTCACGAGGCCTCCAAGAGACCCAGTACTTC. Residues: CASSRGLQETQYF.

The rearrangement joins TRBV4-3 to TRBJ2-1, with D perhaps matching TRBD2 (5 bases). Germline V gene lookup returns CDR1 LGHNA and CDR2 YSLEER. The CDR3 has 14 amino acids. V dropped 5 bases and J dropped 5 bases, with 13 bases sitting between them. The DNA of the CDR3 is TGCGCCAGCAGCACCCTAGCATTCAACAATGAGCAGTTCTTC. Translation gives CASSTLAFNNEQFF.

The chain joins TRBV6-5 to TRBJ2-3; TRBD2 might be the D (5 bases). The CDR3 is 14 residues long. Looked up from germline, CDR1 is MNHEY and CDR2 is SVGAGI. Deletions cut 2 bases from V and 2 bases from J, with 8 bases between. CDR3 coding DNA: TGTGCCAGCAGTTACCTAGCCCTCACAGATACGCAGTATTTT. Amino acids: CASSYLALTDTQYF.

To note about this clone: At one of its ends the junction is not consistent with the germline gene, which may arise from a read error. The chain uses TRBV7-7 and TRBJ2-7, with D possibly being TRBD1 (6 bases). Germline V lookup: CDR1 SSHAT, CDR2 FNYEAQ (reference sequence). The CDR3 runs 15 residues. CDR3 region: CASSLDLGHSYEQYF. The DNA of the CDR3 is TGTGCTAGCAGCTTAGATCTGGGACACTCATACGAGCAGTACTTC.

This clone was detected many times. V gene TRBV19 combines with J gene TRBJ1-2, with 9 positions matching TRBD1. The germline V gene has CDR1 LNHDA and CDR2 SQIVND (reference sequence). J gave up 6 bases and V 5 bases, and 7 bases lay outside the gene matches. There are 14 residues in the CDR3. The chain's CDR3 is CASSVRDRVDGYTF. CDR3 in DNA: TGTGCCAGTAGTGTCCGGGACAGGGTTGATGGCTACACCTTC.

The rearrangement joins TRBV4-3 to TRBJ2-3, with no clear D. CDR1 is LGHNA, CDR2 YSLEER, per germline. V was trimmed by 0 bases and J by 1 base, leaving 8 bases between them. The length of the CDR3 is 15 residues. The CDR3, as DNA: TGCGCCAGCAGCCAAGAGATCCGAGGCACAGATACGCAGTATTTT. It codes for CASSQEIRGTDTQYF.

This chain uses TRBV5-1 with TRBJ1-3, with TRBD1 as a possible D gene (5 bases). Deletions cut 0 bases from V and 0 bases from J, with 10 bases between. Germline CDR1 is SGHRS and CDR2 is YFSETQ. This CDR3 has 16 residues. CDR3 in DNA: TGCGCCAGCAGCTTGGGGGGGGACCCCTCTGGAAACACCATATATTTT. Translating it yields CASSLGGDPSGNTIYF.

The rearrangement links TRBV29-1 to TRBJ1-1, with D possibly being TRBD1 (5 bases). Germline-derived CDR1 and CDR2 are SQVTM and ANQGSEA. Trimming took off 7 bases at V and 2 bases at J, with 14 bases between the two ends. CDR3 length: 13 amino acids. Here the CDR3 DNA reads TGCAGCGCCGACCCAGGGCCCAACACTGAAGCTTTCTTT. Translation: CSADPGPNTEAFF.

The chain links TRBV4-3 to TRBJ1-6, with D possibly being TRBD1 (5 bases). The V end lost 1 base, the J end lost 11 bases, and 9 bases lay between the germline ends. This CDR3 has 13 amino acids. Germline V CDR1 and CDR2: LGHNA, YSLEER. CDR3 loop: CASSQGRETPLHF. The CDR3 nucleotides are TGCGCCAGCAGCCAAGGCAGGGAAACACCCCTCCACTTT.

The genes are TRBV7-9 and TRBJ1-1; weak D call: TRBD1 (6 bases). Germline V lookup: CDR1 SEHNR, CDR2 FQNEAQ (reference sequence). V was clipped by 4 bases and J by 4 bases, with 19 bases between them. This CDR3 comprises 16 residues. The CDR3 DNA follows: TGTGCCAGCAGCTCAAAAGTAACAGGGCCCAGCACTGAAGCTTTCTTT. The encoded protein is CASSSKVTGPSTEAFF.